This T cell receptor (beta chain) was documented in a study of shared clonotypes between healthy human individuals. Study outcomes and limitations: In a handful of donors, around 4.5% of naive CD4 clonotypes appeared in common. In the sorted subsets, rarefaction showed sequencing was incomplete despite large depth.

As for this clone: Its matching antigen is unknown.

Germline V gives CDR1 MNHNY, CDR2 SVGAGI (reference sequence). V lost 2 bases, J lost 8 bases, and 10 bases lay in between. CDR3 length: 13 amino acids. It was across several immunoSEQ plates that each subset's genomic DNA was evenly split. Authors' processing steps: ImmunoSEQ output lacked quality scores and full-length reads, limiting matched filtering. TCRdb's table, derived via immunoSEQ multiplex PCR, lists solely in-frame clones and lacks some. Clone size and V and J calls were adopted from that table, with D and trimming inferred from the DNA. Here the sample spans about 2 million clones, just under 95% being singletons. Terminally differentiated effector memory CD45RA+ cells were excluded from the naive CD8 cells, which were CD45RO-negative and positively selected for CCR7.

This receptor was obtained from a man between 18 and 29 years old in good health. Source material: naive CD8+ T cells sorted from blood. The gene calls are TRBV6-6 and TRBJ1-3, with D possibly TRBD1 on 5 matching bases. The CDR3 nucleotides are TGTGCCAGCAGTTACGAGGGGATAGACACCATATATTTT. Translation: CASSYEGIDTIYF.